Below, 30 T cell receptor beta chains from the same sample are listed, as sequenced in a study of cytomegalovirus exposure and HLA in healthy donors (dated by TCRdb to about 2017). Library prep was done by the immunoSEQ multiplex PCR assay. For the multiplex PCR, a mixture combining 60 forward primers for TCR Vbeta segments and 13 reverse primers for TCR Jbeta segments was used. Imported from immuneACCESS, the table was reduced by TCRdb to in-frame sequences with V and J called. These copies leave out some clones; in studies compared against another copy, an unresolved V gene accounts for under half, and the cause of the remainder is not known. For this sample the table gives over 110,000 clones, of which 78% were detected only once. The top ten constitute around 2.5% of the sample. Input material: PBMCs. The receptor source for this set is a woman aged 18-35 years in good health and CMV-seropositive.

This clone was observed many times. This chain links TRBV6-1 with TRBJ2-3; 8 nucleotides match TRBD2. Germline V gene data show CDR1 as MNHNS and CDR2 as SASEGT. Trimming cost V 7 bases and J 6 bases; bases outside gene matches: 6. This CDR3 region has 13 residues. The CDR3 coding sequence is TGTGCCAGCACGAGCGGGGGTTGGGATACGCAGTATTTT. This sequence encodes CASTSGGWDTQYF.

The count of this clone is one. V gene TRBV28 combines with J gene TRBJ2-5, with D tentatively TRBD2 (7 bases). Matching the DNA end better, TRBJ2-7 makes the J call doubtful. Germline lookup yields CDR1 MDHEN and CDR2 SYDVKM. This CDR3 comprises 13 residues. CDR3 loop: CASRDSGAYEQYF. The CDR3 DNA sequence: TGTGCCAGCAGGGACAGCGGGGCCTACGAGCAGTACTTC.

This chain uses TRBV7-6 with TRBJ2-2, with D maybe TRBD1 (6 bases). CDR1 is SGHVS, CDR2 FNYEAQ, per germline. The CDR3 contains 15 residues. Trimming took off 6 bases at V and 1 base at J, with 12 bases between the two ends. The CDR3 bases are TGTGCCAGCAGGCCCGCGACAGGGAACACCGGGGAGCTGTTTTTT. This translates into CASRPATGNTGELFF.

The chain joins TRBV11-2 to TRBJ1-5; no clear D. Germline V lookup: CDR1 SGHAT, CDR2 FQNNGV. The germline V and J ends were trimmed by 5 bases and 9 bases, with 17 bases remaining between them. The CDR3 runs 14 residues. The CDR3 reads CASSPERGLWPQHF. In nucleotides, the CDR3 is TGTGCCAGCAGCCCCGAACGGGGATTGTGGCCCCAGCATTTT.

The chain joins TRBV10-2 to TRBJ1-2; TRBD1 might be the D (6 bases). The germline V gene has CDR1 WSHSY and CDR2 SAAADI. The CDR3 has 15 residues. The ends were cut back, 10 bases at V and 0 bases at J, with 18 bases in the middle. The CDR3 nucleotides are TGCGCCACATCTGATACAGGGAACCCTAACTATGGCTACACCTTC. Residues: CATSDTGNPNYGYTF.

This chain links TRBV11-3 with TRBJ1-1; tentative D call: TRBD1 (6 bases). The CDR3 runs 15 residues. Germline CDR1 reads SGHNT; CDR2 reads YENEEA. Between the trimmed V and J ends, which lost 5 bases and 1 base, there was a span of 14 bases. The CDR3 DNA reads TGTGCCAGCAGCACCTCGGGACATCCGAACACTGAAGCTTTCTTT. This codes for CASSTSGHPNTEAFF.

About this clone: Other nucleotide sequences in the sample specify the same CDR3. This chain uses TRBV7-9 with TRBJ1-5; 7 bases align to TRBD1. From germline, CDR1 is SEHNR and CDR2 FQNEAQ (reference sequence). This CDR3 spans 14 amino acids. J lost 4 bases, V lost 9 bases, and 9 bases had no gene match. The CDR3 DNA is TGTGCCAGTAGCGCGGACAGGCAGAATCAGCCCCAGCATTTT. Translated, it gives CASSADRQNQPQHF.

This clone was observed a few times. The gene calls are TRBV4-1 and TRBJ1-2; D remains ambiguous. CDR1 MGHRA and CDR2 YSYEKL come from the germline V gene. This CDR3 region has 14 residues. Trimming left V 0 bases short and J 5 bases short, with 10 bases between. In DNA form, the CDR3 reads TGCGCCAGCAGCCAAGACCCGTTCAGTTATGGCTACACCTTC. Amino acids: CASSQDPFSYGYTF.

The genes are TRBV5-1 and TRBJ2-7; tentatively, D is TRBD1 (6 bases). Germline CDR1 and CDR2: SGHRS and YFSETQ. With 3 bases removed from V and 3 bases from J, the gap between germline ends came to 16 bases. The CDR3 runs 15 residues. The DNA of the CDR3 is TGCGCCAGCAGCTCTAGACAAGGGGGTATCTACGAGCAGTACTTC. Its protein product is CASSSRQGGIYEQYF.

This chain connects TRBV28 to TRBJ1-2; 7 bases align to TRBD1. Germline loops: CDR1 MDHEN, CDR2 SYDVKM. Unmatched junction bases numbered 16, after V lost 7 bases and J lost 8 bases. The CDR3 totals 15 residues. The CDR3 bases are TGTGCCAGCACGTGGGGAGACACAGGGGTACGGGGCTACACCTTC. This gives the protein CASTWGDTGVRGYTF.

This rearrangement joins TRBV30 to TRBJ1-1, with TRBD1 as a possible D gene (5 bases). Trimming cost V 7 bases and J 11 bases, with 8 bases left between them. The CDR3 has 8 residues. The germline CDR1 and CDR2 sequences are GTSNPN and SVGIG (reference sequence). This CDR3 reads CASSGAFF. The CDR3 nucleotides are TGTGCCTCCTCAGGGGCTTTCTTT.

The chain recombines TRBV7-2 with TRBJ1-2; perhaps TRBD1 as D (6 bases). The CDR3 length is 17 residues. In germline, CDR1 is SGHTA, CDR2 FQGNSA. V was cut by 1 base and J by 4 bases, with 19 bases left in between. In nucleotides, the CDR3 is TGTGCCAGCAGCTTAGTACAGGGCAGACAGGCCAGCTATGGCTACACCTTC. Its protein product is CASSLVQGRQASYGYTF.

The chain links TRBV6-6 to TRBJ2-7; D is ambiguous. From germline, CDR1 is MNHNY and CDR2 SVGAGI (reference sequence). This CDR3 region has 14 residues. Trimming pared 0 bases from V and 4 bases from J, leaving 10 bases between. The CDR3 DNA is TGTGCCAGCAGTTACTCGCAGTCCGAATACGAGCAGTACTTC. Its protein is CASSYSQSEYEQYF.

This clone occurred once. The V call is TRBV5-1, the J call TRBJ2-5; the match to TRBD2 covers 9 bases. The CDR3 has 15 residues. The V and J ends lost 4 bases and 5 bases, in that order; junction bases with no gene match: 9. CDR1 is SGHRS, CDR2 YFSETQ, per germline. The CDR3 loop reads CASSRSGGDVETQYF. The CDR3 region has the DNA TGCGCCAGCAGCCGTAGCGGGGGCGATGTGGAGACCCAGTACTTC.

The CDR3, as DNA: TGTGCCAGCAGCTTACCAGCGACTAGCGGGGGGGCCTACAATGAGCAGTTCTTC. Translated, it gives CASSLPATSGGAYNEQFF. The V gene is TRBV7-9, the J gene TRBJ2-1, with 14 bases lining up with TRBD2. Germline CDR1 reads SEHNR; CDR2 reads FQNEAQ (reference sequence). The CDR3 is 18 amino acids. V was clipped by 2 bases and J by 2 bases; unmatched bases: 5.

The chain couples TRBV19 to TRBJ2-5, with D possibly matching TRBD1 (6 bases). The germline CDR1 and CDR2 sequences are LNHDA and SQIVND (reference sequence). The CDR3 consists of 15 residues. Trimming cost V 8 bases and J 3 bases, with 19 bases left between them. The CDR3 sequence is CASAHGPGQKETQYF. The DNA of the CDR3 is TGTGCCAGTGCCCACGGTCCCGGACAGAAAGAGACCCAGTACTTC.

CDR3 coding DNA: TGTGCCAGCAGCCAAGACAGCCCCCTAGTCAATGAGCAGTTCTTC. It yields the protein CASSQDSPLVNEQFF. The rearrangement joins TRBV4-2 to TRBJ2-1; D gene unclear. The V end was cut by 0 bases, the J end by 6 bases, with 12 bases between. Germline assignment: CDR1 LGHNA and CDR2 YNFKEQ. The CDR3 is 15 amino acids.

The V and J genes are TRBV29-1 and TRBJ2-7; 8 nucleotides agree with TRBD1. The CDR3 has 14 residues. CDR1 and CDR2 (germline): SQVTM, ANQGSEA. V was clipped by 1 base and J by 5 bases; unmatched bases: 7. CDR3 coding DNA: TGCAGCGTTGAAGGTCCCGGGACAGGCAACGAGCAGTACTTC. Encoded protein: CSVEGPGTGNEQYF.

The rearrangement uses TRBV30 and TRBJ1-4; TRBD1 matches at 11 bases. The trim removed 7 bases at V and 8 bases at J, leaving 24 bases unmatched. The CDR3 runs 19 residues. Germline V gene data show CDR1 as GTSNPN and CDR2 as SVGIG (reference sequence). The CDR3 nucleotides are TGTGCCTCGGACAGGGGGCCTGGCGGGGCGTCGTCCTTGGCGGAAAAACTGTTTTTT. Translation gives CASDRGPGGASSLAEKLFF.

The gene calls are TRBV15 and TRBJ2-7; maybe TRBD1 (5 bases). V lost 9 bases and J lost 5, with 23 bases in between. Germline V gene data show CDR1 as LNHNV and CDR2 as YYDKDF (reference sequence). The CDR3 loop spans 15 amino acids. DNA for the CDR3: TGTGCCACTGGGGTGAGCAGGGTTCGAATCCACGAGCAGTACTTC. It encodes CATGVSRVRIHEQYF.

The rearrangement uses TRBV5-1 and TRBJ1-2; 7 positions agree with TRBD1. V dropped 7 bases and J dropped 3; count of bases not matched to a gene: 3. The CDR3 is 12 amino acids. The germline gives CDR1 SGHRS, CDR2 YFSETQ. CDR3 sequence reads: CASGTGDYGYTF. CDR3 nucleotide sequence: TGCGCCAGCGGTACAGGGGACTATGGCTACACCTTC.

The sample holds one count of this clone. The J gene is TRBJ1-2, the V gene TRBV4-1; 12 bases align to TRBD1. Germline V gene sequence: CDR1 MGHRA, CDR2 YSYEKL. The CDR3 runs 15 residues. J lost 8 bases, V lost 3 bases, and 7 bases had no gene match. CDR3 in amino acids: CASSHVGTGGTGYTF. The DNA of the CDR3 is TGCGCCAGCAGCCATGTCGGGACAGGGGGCACCGGCTACACCTTC.

The chain has TRBV19 and TRBJ1-2; the match to TRBD1 covers 10 bases. CDR1 LNHDA and CDR2 SQIVND come from the germline V gene (reference sequence). V lost 7 bases, J lost 4 bases, and 6 bases stayed unmatched. The CDR3 totals 14 residues. CDR3 sequence (DNA): TGTGCCAGTACCCAGGACAGGGGGATCTATGGCTACACCTTC. Its protein is CASTQDRGIYGYTF.

This clone came up a few times. The chain is built from TRBV7-6 and TRBJ1-6; 7 positions agree with TRBD1. Germline CDR1 SGHVS, CDR2 FNYEAQ. The CDR3 spans 14 residues. Germline trimming cut 1 base from V and 8 bases from J; bases unmatched to any gene: 2. The CDR3 region is CASSLVQGDSPLHF. The CDR3, as DNA: TGTGCCAGCAGCTTAGTTCAGGGGGATTCACCCCTCCACTTT.

This rearrangement joins TRBV5-1 to TRBJ2-1; 8 bases are a match to TRBD1. After removal of 9 bases from V and 3 bases from J, the junction contained 11 bases not matched to a gene. Germline-derived CDR1 and CDR2 are SGHRS and YFSETQ. The CDR3 consists of 15 residues. This CDR3 is CATSFGDRSYNEQFF. The DNA for the CDR3 is TGCGCCACCTCATTTGGGGACAGGAGCTACAATGAGCAGTTCTTC.

The chain carries TRBV6-1 and TRBJ1-1; 7 nucleotides align to TRBD1. The CDR3 has 17 amino acids. Germline CDR1 reads MNHNS; CDR2 reads SASEGT. Germline trimming cut 1 base from V and 2 bases from J; bases unmatched to any gene: 10. CDR3 DNA sequence: TGTGCCAGCAGTGAAGTATTGAGGGGGCGCCGAAACACTGAAGCTTTCTTT. Translating it yields CASSEVLRGRRNTEAFF.

This chain joins TRBV27 and TRBJ2-2; the D gene is possibly TRBD2 (6 bases). V lost 1 base to trimming and J lost 7 bases, with 13 bases between them. The germline CDR1 and CDR2 sequences are MNHEY and SMNVEV (reference sequence). The CDR3 totals 15 residues. CDR3 protein: CASSLLGLADGELFF. The CDR3 bases are TGTGCCAGCAGTTTATTGGGACTCGCAGACGGGGAGCTGTTTTTT.

The V and J genes are TRBV7-8 and TRBJ2-4; 8 bases fit TRBD1. This CDR3 is 17 amino acids long. The J segment lost 1 base and the V segment lost 5 bases, leaving 10 bases of the junction unmatched. In germline, CDR1 is SGHVS, CDR2 FQNEAQ. CDR3 bases: TGTGCCAGCAGCGTTGAACAGGGGGGTGAGGCCAAAAACATTCAGTACTTC. It codes for CASSVEQGGEAKNIQYF.

The chain has TRBV5-1 and TRBJ1-6; a possible D gene is TRBD1 (5 bases). The CDR3 sequence is 15 residues long. V lost 4 bases to trimming and J lost 5 bases, with 13 bases between them. Germline lookup yields CDR1 SGHRS and CDR2 YFSETQ. CDR3 amino acids: CASSPARGNNSPLHF. In DNA form, the CDR3 reads TGCGCCAGCAGCCCTGCACGGGGGAATAATTCACCCCTCCACTTT.

The chain combines TRBV5-4 with TRBJ1-2; possibly TRBD1 for D (6 bases). The CDR3 length is 14 residues. Trimming removed 4 bases at V and 4 bases at J, with 14 bases between. CDR1 is SGHNT, CDR2 YYREEE, per germline (reference sequence). The chain's CDR3 is CASSVTGRGYGYTF. Written as DNA, the CDR3 is TGTGCCAGCAGCGTAACAGGGAGGGGCTATGGCTACACCTTC.